This T cell receptor beta chain emerged from a study of CD8 T cells in Susac syndrome. The germline gives CDR1 SEHNR, CDR2 FQNEAQ (reference sequence). V was cut by 1 base and J by 4 bases, with 8 bases left in between. This CDR3 is 13 amino acids long. Relapsing-remitting disease, either stable or active, was present in the multiple sclerosis controls, who were treatment-naive patients. The authors reverse transcribed roughly 0.5 to 1 ug RNA with random hexamers. The authors amplified TCR beta CDR3 across 54 Vbeta and 13 Jbeta using immunoSEQ multiplex PCR. MiXCR, run by TCRdb on the immunoSEQ multiplex PCR reads, gives a single entry per CDR3 protein. The sample carries roughly 330,000 distinct CDR3 sequences, around 90% recorded once. In the case of this clonotype: Its antigen is as yet unknown.

Whole-study results and caveats: It was acknowledged in the study that its TCR sequencing and HLA analysis involved a relatively small number of individuals.

The TCR originated in a human donor with multiple sclerosis. The sample consisted of CD4+ T cells from PBMCs. The gene calls are TRBV7-9 and TRBJ2-7; TRBD2 is a possible D gene (6 bases). CDR3 in amino acids: CASSLGTNYEQYF. In DNA, the CDR3 is TGTGCCAGCAGCTTAGGGACTAATTACGAGCAGTACTTC.